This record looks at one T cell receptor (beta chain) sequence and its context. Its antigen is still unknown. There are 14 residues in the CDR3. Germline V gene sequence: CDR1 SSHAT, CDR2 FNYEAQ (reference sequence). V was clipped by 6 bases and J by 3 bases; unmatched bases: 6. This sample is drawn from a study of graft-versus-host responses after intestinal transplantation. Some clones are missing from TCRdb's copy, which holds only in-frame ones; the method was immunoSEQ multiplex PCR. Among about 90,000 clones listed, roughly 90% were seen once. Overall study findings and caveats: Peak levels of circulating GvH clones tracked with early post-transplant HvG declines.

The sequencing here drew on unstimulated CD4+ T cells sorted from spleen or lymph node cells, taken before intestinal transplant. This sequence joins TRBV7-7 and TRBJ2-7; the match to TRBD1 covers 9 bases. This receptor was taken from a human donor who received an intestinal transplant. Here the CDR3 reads CASSPKTGGYEQYF. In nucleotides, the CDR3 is TGTGCCAGCAGTCCAAAGACAGGGGGCTACGAGCAGTACTTC.